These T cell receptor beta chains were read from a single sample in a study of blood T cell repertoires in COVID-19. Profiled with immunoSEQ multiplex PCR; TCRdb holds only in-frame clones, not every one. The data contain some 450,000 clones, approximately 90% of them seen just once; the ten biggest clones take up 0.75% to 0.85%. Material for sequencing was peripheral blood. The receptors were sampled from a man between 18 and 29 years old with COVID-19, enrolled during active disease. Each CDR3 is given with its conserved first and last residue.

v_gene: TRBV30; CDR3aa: CAWGYRGPVSYEQYF
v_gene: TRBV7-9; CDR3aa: CASSHYRDNQPQHF
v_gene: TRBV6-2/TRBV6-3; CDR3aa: CASSYAGDASGTQYF
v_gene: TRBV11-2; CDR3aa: CASSWGGTTDTQYF
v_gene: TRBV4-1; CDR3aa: CASSLGHYSGNTIYF
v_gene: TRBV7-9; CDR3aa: CASSFSGSAEAFF
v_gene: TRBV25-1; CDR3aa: CAIQGDPGKNIQYF
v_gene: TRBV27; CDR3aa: CASSNRDRGGPQHF
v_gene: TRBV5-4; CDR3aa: CASSFTPGAGGELFF
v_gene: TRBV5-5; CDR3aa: CASSGGIVPLSEQYF
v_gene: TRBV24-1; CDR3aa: CATSDSREAPRETQYF
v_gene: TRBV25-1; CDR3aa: CASSEGTNSYNEQFF
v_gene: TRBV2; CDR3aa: CASSEGLADSSTDTQYF
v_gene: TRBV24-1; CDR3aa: CATSDSAGGWDTQYF
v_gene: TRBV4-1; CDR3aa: CASSQDRQPLSPNEQFF
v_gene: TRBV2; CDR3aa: CASSIGQAGLGETQYF
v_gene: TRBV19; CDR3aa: CASSIGGGGEKLFF
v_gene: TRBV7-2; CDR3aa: CASSLGGAQYF
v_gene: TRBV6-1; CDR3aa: CASSEGKYSGANVLTF
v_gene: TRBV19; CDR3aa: CASSIVLAGFNSGNTIYF
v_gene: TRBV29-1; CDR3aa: CSVKSLPGTSGRGGNTGELFF
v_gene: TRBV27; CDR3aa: CASSSSRVIEAFF
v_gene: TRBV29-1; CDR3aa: CSVAQLASSDNEQFF
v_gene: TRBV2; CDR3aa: CASGTGYTGELFF
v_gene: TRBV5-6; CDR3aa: CASSNYGNTDTQYF
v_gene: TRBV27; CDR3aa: CASSLGFRFPNSPLHF
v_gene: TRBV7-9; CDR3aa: CASSLALKGTEAFF
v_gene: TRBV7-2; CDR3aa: CASSASYSGNTIYF
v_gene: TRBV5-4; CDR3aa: CASSSPRGDTDTQYF
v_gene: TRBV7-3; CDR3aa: CASSFLGGPNTGELFF
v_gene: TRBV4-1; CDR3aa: CASSHDRAGELFF
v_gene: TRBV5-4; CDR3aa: CASSLDRGVTDTQYF
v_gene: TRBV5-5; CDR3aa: CAPTPEYSNQPQHF
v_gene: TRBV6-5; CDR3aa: CASSYSAATNEKLFF
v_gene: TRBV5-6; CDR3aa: CASSLPSVSYEQYF
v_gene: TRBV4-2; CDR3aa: CASSQEQESNQPQHF
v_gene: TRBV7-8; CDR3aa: CASSPTRSSYEQYF
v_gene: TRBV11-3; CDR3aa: CASGGNEQYF
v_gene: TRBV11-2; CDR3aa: CASSLTVWQYF
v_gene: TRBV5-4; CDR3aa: CASSLEGSVEKLFF
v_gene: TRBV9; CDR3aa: CASSALSFLFDEQFF
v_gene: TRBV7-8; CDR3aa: CASVLRDYDKQYF
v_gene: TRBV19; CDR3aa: CASSRPYGQGEGYTF
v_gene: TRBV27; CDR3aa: CASSTGQGRWIF
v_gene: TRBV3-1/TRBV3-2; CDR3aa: CASSQAHRGNSPLHF
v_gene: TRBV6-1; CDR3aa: CASSEATVEQGGYGYTF
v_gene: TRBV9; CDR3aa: CASAASDHNEQFF
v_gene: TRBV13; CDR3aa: CASSLSLSGGTGGMYEQYF
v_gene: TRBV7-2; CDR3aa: CASSLVLARGMGQYF
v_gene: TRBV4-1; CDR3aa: CASSQAVGEAGELFF
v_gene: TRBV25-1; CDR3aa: CASSELGGTGELFF
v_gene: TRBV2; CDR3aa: CASSATGMVRNTQYF
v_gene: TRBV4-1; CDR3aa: CASSQPTEEETQYF
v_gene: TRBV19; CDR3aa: CASSHSSGLTNSPLHF
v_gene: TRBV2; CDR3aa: CASSNRVETQYF
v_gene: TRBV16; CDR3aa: CASSHAGGPATNEKLFF
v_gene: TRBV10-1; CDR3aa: CASSPTGTRNNEQFF
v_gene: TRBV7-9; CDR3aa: CASSTTTANTEAFF
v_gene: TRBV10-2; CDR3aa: CASSEPWGQGTLEQYF
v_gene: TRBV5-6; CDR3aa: CASSLAGEAFF